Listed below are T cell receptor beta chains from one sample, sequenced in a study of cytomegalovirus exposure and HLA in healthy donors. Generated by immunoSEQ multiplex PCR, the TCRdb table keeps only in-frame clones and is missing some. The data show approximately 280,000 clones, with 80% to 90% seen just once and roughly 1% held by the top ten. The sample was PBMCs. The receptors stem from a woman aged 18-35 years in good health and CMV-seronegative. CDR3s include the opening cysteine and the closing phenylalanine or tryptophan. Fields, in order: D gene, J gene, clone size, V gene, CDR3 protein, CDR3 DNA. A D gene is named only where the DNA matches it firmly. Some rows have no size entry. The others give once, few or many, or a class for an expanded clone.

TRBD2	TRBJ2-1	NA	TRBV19	CASGLAGVAEQFF	TGTGCCAGCGGACTAGCGGGAGTGGCTGAGCAGTTCTTC
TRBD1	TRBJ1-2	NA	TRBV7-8	CASSPRQGASPGYTF	TGTGCCAGCAGCCCTAGACAGGGGGCTAGTCCCGGCTACACCTTC
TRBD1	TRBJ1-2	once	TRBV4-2	CASSHLDRGRNGYTF	TGTGCCAGCAGCCACCTGGACAGGGGGAGGAATGGCTACACCTTC
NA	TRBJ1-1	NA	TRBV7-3	CASSFRVRDTEAFF	TGTGCCAGCAGCTTCAGGGTACGCGACACTGAAGCTTTCTTT
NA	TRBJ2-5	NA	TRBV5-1	CASSVRQDKETQYF	TGCGCCAGCAGCGTGCGACAAGACAAAGAGACCCAGTACTTC
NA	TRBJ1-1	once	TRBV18	CASSPPTRPPVNTEAFF	TGTGCCAGCTCACCACCGACCAGGCCCCCGGTGAACACTGAAGCTTTCTTT
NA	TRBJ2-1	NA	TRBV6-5	CASSYSQRVYNEQFF	TGTGCCAGCAGTTACTCCCAGCGGGTTTACAATGAGCAGTTCTTC
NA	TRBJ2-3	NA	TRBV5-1	CASTHRVGSSTDTQYF	TGCGCCAGCACACATCGGGTGGGTTCTAGCACAGATACGCAGTATTTT
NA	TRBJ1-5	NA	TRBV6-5	CASSYSKGSGQPQHF	TGTGCCAGCAGTTACTCGAAGGGGTCTGGGCAGCCCCAGCATTTT
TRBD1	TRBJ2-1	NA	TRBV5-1	CASSHLPTGPWAGTYNEQFF	TGCGCCAGCAGCCACCTTCCGACAGGGCCCTGGGCTGGCACCTACAATGAGCAGTTCTTC
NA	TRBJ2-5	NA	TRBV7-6	CASSFQGMETQYF	TGTGCCAGCAGCTTCCAGGGTATGGAGACCCAGTACTTC